This T cell receptor beta chain was sequenced in a study of shared clonotypes between healthy human individuals. About this clone itself: Its target is not known.

V lost 6 bases and J 6 bases, leaving 14 bases between the germline ends. The CDR3 sequence is 13 residues long. CDR1 is MNHEY, CDR2 SMNVEV, per germline (reference sequence). Methods used by the authors: Filtering of immunoSEQ junctional sequences could not match full-length read filtering. Repertoires were generated with immunoSEQ multiplex PCR, while TCRdb's copy carries only in-frame clones and drops some. V, J and clone size derive from that table, while D and trimming were established from the DNA sequence. This sample yields about 110,000 clones, of which about 71% are seen a single time; roughly a quarter belongs to the top ten. Overall study findings and caveats: Lower generation probabilities were found for non-shared clonotypes than for those shared by all four donors. Blood was the sole source, and tissue repertoires probably differ.

The V call is TRBV27, the J call TRBJ1-1; a possible D gene is TRBD1 (6 bases). The sequenced material came from memory CD8+ T cells sorted from blood. Subset in this sample: CD45RO+ cells pooled with CCR7-negative TemRA cells. This receptor was identified in a woman in her thirties in good health. Here the CDR3 reads CASSSLGGPEAFF. CDR3 coding DNA: TGTGCCAGCAGCTCGCTGGGGGGGCCTGAAGCTTTCTTT.